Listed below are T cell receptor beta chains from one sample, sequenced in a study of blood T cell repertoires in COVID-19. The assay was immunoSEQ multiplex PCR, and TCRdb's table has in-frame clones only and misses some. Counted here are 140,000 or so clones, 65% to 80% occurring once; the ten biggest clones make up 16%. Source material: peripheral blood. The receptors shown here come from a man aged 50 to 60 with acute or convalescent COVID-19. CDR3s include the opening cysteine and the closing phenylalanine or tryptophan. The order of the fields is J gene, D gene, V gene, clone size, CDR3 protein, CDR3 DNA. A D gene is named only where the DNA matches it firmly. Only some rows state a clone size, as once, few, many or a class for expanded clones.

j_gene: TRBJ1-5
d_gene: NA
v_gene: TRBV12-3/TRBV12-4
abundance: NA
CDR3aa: CASSSRGNQPQHF
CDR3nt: TGTGCCAGCAGTTCCAGGGGCAATCAGCCCCAGCATTTT

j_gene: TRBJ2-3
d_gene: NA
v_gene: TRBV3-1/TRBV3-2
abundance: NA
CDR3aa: CASAQGEDTQYF
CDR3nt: TGTGCCAGCGCACAAGGGGAAGATACGCAGTATTTT

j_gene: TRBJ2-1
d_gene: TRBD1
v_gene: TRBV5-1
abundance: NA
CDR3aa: CASSVAGTGGDEQFF
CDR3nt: TGCGCCAGCAGCGTAGCCGGGACAGGGGGGGATGAGCAGTTCTTC

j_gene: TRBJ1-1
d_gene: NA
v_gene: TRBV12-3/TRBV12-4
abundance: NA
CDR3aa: CASSPQENTEAFF
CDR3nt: TGTGCCAGCAGTCCACAGGAGAACACTGAAGCTTTCTTT

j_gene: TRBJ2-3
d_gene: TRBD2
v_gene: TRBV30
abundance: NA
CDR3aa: CAWSGAGGRDTQYF
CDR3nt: TGTGCCTGGAGCGGCGCGGGGGGCCGAGATACGCAGTATTTT

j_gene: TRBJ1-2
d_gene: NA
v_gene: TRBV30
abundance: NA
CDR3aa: CAWSWGQNYGYTF
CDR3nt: TGTGCCTGGAGTTGGGGGCAGAACTATGGCTACACCTTC

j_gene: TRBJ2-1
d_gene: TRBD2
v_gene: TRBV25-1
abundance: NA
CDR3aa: CASQKRGGLHNEQFF
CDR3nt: TGTGCCAGCCAGAAGCGGGGGGGCTTGCACAATGAGCAGTTCTTC

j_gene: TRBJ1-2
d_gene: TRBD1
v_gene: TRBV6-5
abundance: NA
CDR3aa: CASRGQGGSGYGYTF
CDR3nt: TGTGCCAGCAGGGGACAGGGAGGGAGTGGCTATGGCTACACCTTC

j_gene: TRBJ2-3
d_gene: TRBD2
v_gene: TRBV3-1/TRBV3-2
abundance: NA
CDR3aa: CASSLAGTSGGPDTQYF
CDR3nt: TGTGCCAGCAGCCTCGCCGGGACTAGCGGGGGGCCAGATACGCAGTATTTT

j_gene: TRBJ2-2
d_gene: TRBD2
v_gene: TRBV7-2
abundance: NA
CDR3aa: CASSLRSGGASGELFF
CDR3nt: TGTGCCAGCAGCTTGCGTAGCGGGGGGGCGTCTGGGGAGCTGTTTTTT

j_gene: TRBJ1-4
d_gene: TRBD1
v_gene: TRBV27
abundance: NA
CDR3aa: CASSVDRLPNEKLFF
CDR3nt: TGTGCCAGCAGCGTGGACAGGTTACCTAATGAAAAACTGTTTTTT

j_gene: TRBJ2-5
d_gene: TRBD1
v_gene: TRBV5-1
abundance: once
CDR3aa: CASSFWAGQGMETQYF
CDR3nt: TGCGCCAGCAGCTTCTGGGCGGGACAGGGCATGGAGACCCAGTACTTC

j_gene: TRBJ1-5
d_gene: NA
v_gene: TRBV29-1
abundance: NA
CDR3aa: CSVVKGDDQPQHF
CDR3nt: TGCAGCGTTGTAAAAGGGGATGATCAGCCCCAGCATTTT

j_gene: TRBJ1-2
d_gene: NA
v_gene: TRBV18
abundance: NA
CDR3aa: CASSLTEAVGYTF
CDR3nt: TGTGCCAGCTCACTCACCGAAGCCGTGGGCTACACCTTC

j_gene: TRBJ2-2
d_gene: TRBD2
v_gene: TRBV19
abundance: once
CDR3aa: CASSIDRRRGVDTGELFF
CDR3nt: TGTGCCAGTAGTATAGATCGAAGGCGGGGGGTGGACACCGGGGAGCTGTTTTTT

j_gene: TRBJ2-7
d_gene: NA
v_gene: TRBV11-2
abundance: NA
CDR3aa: CASIQDNSYEQYF
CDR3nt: TGTGCCAGCATCCAGGACAACTCCTACGAGCAGTACTTC

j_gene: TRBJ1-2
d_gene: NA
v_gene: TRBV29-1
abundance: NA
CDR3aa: CSVSDQGLYGYTF
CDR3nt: TGCAGCGTCTCAGATCAGGGCCTCTATGGCTACACCTTC

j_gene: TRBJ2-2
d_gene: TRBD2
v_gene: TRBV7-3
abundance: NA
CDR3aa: CASSLMGAGTNTGELFF
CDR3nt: TGTGCCAGCAGCTTAATGGGAGCGGGAACGAACACCGGGGAGCTGTTTTTT

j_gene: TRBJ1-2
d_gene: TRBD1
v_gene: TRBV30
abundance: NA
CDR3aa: CAWSEAGTGQNYGYTF
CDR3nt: TGTGCCTGGAGTGAAGCCGGGACAGGCCAAAACTATGGCTACACCTTC

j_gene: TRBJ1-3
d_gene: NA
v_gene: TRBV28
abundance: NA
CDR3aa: CASSSTPGFSGNTIYF
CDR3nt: TGTGCCAGCAGTTCAACCCCAGGGTTCTCTGGAAACACCATATATTTT

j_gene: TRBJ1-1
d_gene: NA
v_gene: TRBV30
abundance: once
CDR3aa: CAWSVISGRSMNTEAFF
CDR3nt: TGTGCCTGGAGTGTAATTAGTGGGAGATCTATGAACACTGAAGCTTTCTTT

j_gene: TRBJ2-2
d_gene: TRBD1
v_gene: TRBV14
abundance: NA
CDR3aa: CASSQRDRRNTGELFF
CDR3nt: TGTGCCAGCAGCCAAAGGGACAGGCGGAACACCGGGGAGCTGTTTTTT

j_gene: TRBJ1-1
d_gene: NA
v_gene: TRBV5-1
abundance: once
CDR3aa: CASSLGTASNTEAFF
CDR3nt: TGCGCCAGCAGCTTGGGGACAGCTAGCAACACTGAAGCTTTCTTT

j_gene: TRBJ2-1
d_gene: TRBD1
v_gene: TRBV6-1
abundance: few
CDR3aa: CASSETGSSYNEQFF
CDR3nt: TGTGCCAGCAGTGAGACAGGGAGCTCCTACAATGAGCAGTTCTTC

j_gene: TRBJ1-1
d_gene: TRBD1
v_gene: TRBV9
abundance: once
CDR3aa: CASSGVGTGEQLNTEAFF
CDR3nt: TGTGCCAGCAGCGGGGTCGGGACAGGGGAACAATTGAACACTGAAGCTTTCTTT

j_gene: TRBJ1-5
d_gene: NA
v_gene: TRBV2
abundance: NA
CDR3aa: CASTVLSSNQPQHF
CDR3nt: TGTGCCAGCACTGTCCTAAGTAGCAATCAGCCCCAGCATTTT

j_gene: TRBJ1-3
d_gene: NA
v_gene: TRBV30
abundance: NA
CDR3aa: CAWSVEGDTIYF
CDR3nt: TGTGCCTGGAGTGTTGAAGGGGACACCATATATTTT

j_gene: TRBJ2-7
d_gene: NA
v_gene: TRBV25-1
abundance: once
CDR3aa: CASSSSYEQYF
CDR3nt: TGTGCCAGCAGTTCGTCCTACGAGCAGTACTTC

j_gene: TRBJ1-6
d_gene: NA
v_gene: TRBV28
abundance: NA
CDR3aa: CASNRQVTRTPLHF
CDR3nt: TGTGCCAGCAACCGACAGGTTACCAGGACACCCCTCCACTTT

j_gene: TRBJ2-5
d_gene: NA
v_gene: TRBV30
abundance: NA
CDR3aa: CAWSEVGGRQTQYF
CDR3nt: TGTGCCTGGAGTGAGGTAGGGGGTAGGCAGACCCAGTACTTC

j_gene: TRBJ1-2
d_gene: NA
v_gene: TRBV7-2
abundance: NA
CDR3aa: CASSLVREGGYTF
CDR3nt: TGTGCCAGCAGCTTAGTTCGGGAAGGGGGCTACACCTTC

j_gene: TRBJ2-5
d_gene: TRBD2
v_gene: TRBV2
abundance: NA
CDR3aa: CASSDRGGEETQYF
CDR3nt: TGTGCCAGCAGTGATAGGGGAGGGGAAGAGACCCAGTACTTC

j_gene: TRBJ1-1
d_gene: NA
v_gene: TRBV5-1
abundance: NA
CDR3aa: CASSLRLQNTEAFF
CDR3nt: TGCGCCAGCAGCCTCCGACTCCAGAACACTGAAGCTTTCTTT

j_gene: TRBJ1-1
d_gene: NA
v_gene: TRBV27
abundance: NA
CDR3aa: CASRPLQENTEAFF
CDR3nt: TGTGCCAGCAGGCCCTTACAGGAGAACACTGAAGCTTTCTTT

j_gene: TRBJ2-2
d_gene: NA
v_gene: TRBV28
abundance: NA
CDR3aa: CASSFQNTGELFF
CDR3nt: TGTGCCAGCAGTTTTCAGAACACCGGGGAGCTGTTTTTT

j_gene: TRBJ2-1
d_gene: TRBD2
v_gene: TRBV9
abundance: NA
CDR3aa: CASSVIAGGPYEQFF
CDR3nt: TGTGCCAGCAGCGTGATAGCGGGGGGGCCGTATGAGCAGTTCTTC

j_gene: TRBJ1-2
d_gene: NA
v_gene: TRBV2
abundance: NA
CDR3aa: CASSDNMRSYTF
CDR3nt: TGTGCCAGCAGTGACAATATGAGGAGCTACACCTTC

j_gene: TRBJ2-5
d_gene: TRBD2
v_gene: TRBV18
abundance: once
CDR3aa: CASSPGTSVETQYF
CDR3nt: TGTGCCAGCTCACCAGGGACTAGCGTAGAGACCCAGTACTTC

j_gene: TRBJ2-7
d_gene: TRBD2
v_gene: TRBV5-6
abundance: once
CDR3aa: CASSSLGGAGEQYF
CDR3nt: TGTGCCAGCAGCTCGCTGGGAGGGGCGGGCGAGCAGTACTTC

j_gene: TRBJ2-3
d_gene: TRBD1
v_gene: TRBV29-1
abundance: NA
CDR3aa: CSVEQIRDRGSDTQYF
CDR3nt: TGCAGCGTGGAACAAATCCGGGACAGGGGCTCAGATACGCAGTATTTT

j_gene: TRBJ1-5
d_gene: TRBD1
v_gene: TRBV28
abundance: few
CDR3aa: CASSSETGDQPQHF
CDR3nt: TGTGCCAGCAGTTCCGAAACAGGGGACCAGCCCCAGCATTTT

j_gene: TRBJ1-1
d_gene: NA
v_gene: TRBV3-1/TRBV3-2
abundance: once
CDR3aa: CASSQVWGVNTEAFF
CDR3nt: TGTGCCAGCAGCCAAGTGTGGGGGGTTAACACTGAAGCTTTCTTT

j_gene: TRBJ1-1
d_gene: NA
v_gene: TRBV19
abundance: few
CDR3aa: CASSTTAQVYYTEAFF
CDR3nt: TGTGCCAGTAGTACGACAGCCCAGGTCTATTACACTGAAGCTTTCTTT

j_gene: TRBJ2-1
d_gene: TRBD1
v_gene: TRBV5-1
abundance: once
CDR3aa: CASSRGRNEQFF
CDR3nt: TGCGCCAGCAGCAGGGGGCGGAATGAGCAGTTCTTC

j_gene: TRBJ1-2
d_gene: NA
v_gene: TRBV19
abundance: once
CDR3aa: CASSIVRGAGGNYGYTF
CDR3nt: TGTGCCAGTAGTATCGTTCGGGGAGCGGGGGGTAACTATGGCTACACCTTC

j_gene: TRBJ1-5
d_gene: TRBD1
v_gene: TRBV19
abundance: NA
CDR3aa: CASRDRGRGSNQPQHF
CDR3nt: TGTGCCAGCAGAGACAGGGGGCGAGGGAGCAATCAGCCCCAGCATTTT

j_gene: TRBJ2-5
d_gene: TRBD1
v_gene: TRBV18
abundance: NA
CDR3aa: CASSPGTGGEETQYF
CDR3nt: TGTGCCAGCTCACCTGGGACAGGGGGTGAAGAGACCCAGTACTTC

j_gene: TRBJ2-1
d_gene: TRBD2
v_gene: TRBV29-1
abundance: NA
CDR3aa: CSVGSRGVYNEQFF
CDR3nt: TGCAGCGTTGGGTCACGGGGGGTTTACAATGAGCAGTTCTTC